Presented here are 28 T cell receptor beta chains from one specimen sequenced in a study of blood T cell repertoires in COVID-19. Libraries were prepared by immunoSEQ multiplex PCR; TCRdb keeps only in-frame clonotypes and omits some of them. The sample has about 120,000 clones; roughly 86% are singletons. Sequenced material: peripheral blood. The receptor set was obtained from a woman aged 65 to 85 with COVID-19, enrolled during active disease.

V gene TRBV6-6 combines with J gene TRBJ2-3; 10 bases align to TRBD2. Unmatched junction bases numbered 17, after V lost 5 bases and J lost 6 bases. This CDR3 has 18 residues. Germline values: CDR1 MNHNY, CDR2 SVGAGI (reference sequence). The CDR3 nucleotides read TGTGCCAGCAGTCAAACCCCTAAGGGGCTAGCGGGGGCCGATACGCAGTATTTT. It encodes CASSQTPKGLAGADTQYF.

The gene calls are TRBV19 and TRBJ1-5; D unclear. V shed 8 bases and J shed 2 bases, with 16 bases lying between them. The germline V gene has CDR1 LNHDA and CDR2 SQIVND (reference sequence). The CDR3 consists of 15 residues. The CDR3 DNA is TGTGCCAGTCAAGTTACCGTGGCCGGCAATCAGCCCCAGCATTTT. This codes for CASQVTVAGNQPQHF.

The chain is built from TRBV7-9 and TRBJ2-1, with 9 nucleotides matching TRBD2. The J segment lost 2 bases and the V segment lost 2 bases, leaving 13 bases of the junction unmatched. CDR1 is SEHNR and CDR2 is FQNEAQ in the germline V gene (reference sequence). The CDR3 consists of 19 residues. The CDR3 nucleotides read TGTGCCAGCAGCTTACGTCCGTTAGCGGGGGAGCCTACCTACAATGAGCAGTTCTTC. It is translated as CASSLRPLAGEPTYNEQFF.

The V gene is TRBV5-1, the J gene TRBJ2-2; 7 nucleotides align to TRBD2. Germline V gives CDR1 SGHRS, CDR2 YFSETQ. The CDR3 spans 16 residues. J gave up 5 bases and V 0 bases, and 7 bases lay outside the gene matches. The CDR3 coding sequence is TGCGCCAGCAGCTTGGATAGAGGGCGGGGGACCGGGGAGCTGTTTTTT. The encoded protein is CASSLDRGRGTGELFF. The whole variable domain, remainder taken from reference TRBV5-1 and TRBJ2-2, is KAGVTQTPRYLIKTRGQQVTLSCSPISGHRSVSWYQQTPGQGLQFLFEYFSETQRNKGNFPGRFSGRQFSNSRSEMNVSTLELGDSALYLCASSLDRGRGTGELFFGEGSRLTVL.

This clone appeared a few times. The chain couples TRBV5-1 to TRBJ2-2; D remains ambiguous. Between the trimmed V and J ends, which lost 0 bases and 1 base, there was a span of 10 bases. The CDR3 runs to 16 residues. In germline, CDR1 is SGHRS, CDR2 YFSETQ. Written as DNA, the CDR3 is TGCGCCAGCAGCTTGGAAGCAACTGTGAACACCGGGGAGCTGTTTTTT. It codes for CASSLEATVNTGELFF.

As concerns this clone: Mismatch with germline at one junction end may stem from a read error. This rearrangement joins TRBV19 to TRBJ2-3, with 9 bases lining up with TRBD2. In germline, CDR1 is LNHDA, CDR2 SQIVND (reference sequence). This CDR3 contains 15 residues. In nucleotides, the CDR3 is TGTGCCAGTAGTGACCCCGGGACTAGCAGAGATACGCAGTATTTT. Residues: CASSDPGTSRDTQYF.

This chain uses TRBV7-9 with TRBJ2-1, with D perhaps matching TRBD2 (5 bases). Germline loops: CDR1 SEHNR, CDR2 FQNEAQ (reference sequence). The CDR3 spans 17 residues. V was trimmed by 1 base and J by 5 bases, leaving 18 bases between them. The CDR3 DNA sequence: TGTGCCAGCAGCTTAGGATTGAGCGGAACCCTAAACAATGAGCAGTTCTTC. Encoded protein: CASSLGLSGTLNNEQFF.

The chain carries TRBV7-2 and TRBJ2-3; TRBD1 might be the D (6 bases). V lost 4 bases and J 7 bases, leaving 21 bases between the germline ends. The CDR3 runs 16 residues. Looked up from germline, CDR1 is SGHTA and CDR2 is FQGNSA. CDR3 loop: CASSSDTGSRLNTQYF. In nucleotides, the CDR3 is TGTGCCAGCAGCTCAGACACAGGGAGCCGATTAAATACGCAGTATTTT.

CDR3 amino acids: CASRLKGANEKLFF. The CDR3 DNA reads TGTGCCAGCAGGTTGAAAGGGGCGAATGAAAAACTGTTTTTT. The chain combines TRBV6-6 with TRBJ1-4; TRBD1 is a possible D gene (5 bases). CDR1 and CDR2 (germline): MNHNY, SVGAGI (reference sequence). V was clipped by 6 bases and J by 5 bases, with 13 bases between them. CDR3 size: 14 residues.

V usage is TRBV10-3 and J usage is TRBJ2-6; 10 positions agree with TRBD1. The length of the CDR3 is 20 residues. The V gene end was trimmed by 1 base and the J gene end by 1 base; junction bases not matched to a gene: 10. In germline, CDR1 is ENHRY, CDR2 SYGVKD. CDR3 coding DNA: TGTGCCATCAGTGAGTTCCGACAGGGGGCGGCCCAGTCTGGGGCCAACGTCCTGACTTTC. As protein: CAISEFRQGAAQSGANVLTF.

The V gene is TRBV28, the J gene TRBJ2-3; 12 nucleotides line up with TRBD2. There are 18 residues in the CDR3. From germline, CDR1 is MDHEN and CDR2 SYDVKM. Trimming took 6 bases from V and 5 from J; bases not matched to a gene: 15. The CDR3: CASRLYYSSGGAKDTQYF. In DNA, the CDR3 is TGTGCCAGCAGGCTCTACTACTCTAGCGGGGGGGCGAAAGATACGCAGTATTTT.

The chain couples TRBV5-1 to TRBJ2-3; D is perhaps TRBD2 (5 bases). This CDR3 has 15 residues. Trimming took off 0 bases at V and 5 bases at J, with 13 bases between the two ends. The V gene's germline CDR1 is SGHRS and CDR2 YFSETQ. The CDR3 DNA sequence: TGCGCCAGCAGCTTGGCCAACGGGGATGGAGATACGCAGTATTTT. Translating gives CASSLANGDGDTQYF.

This chain connects TRBV19 to TRBJ2-2; possible D gene TRBD1, 5 bases. The V gene's germline CDR1 is LNHDA and CDR2 SQIVND (reference sequence). V dropped 4 bases and J dropped 0 bases, with 9 bases sitting between them. This CDR3 is 15 amino acids long. The CDR3 loop reads CASSTDRSNTGELFF. The CDR3 region has the DNA TGTGCCAGTAGTACCGACAGATCGAACACCGGGGAGCTGTTTTTT. Looking up the rest from reference TRBV19 and TRBJ2-2 gives the full variable domain: DGGITQSPKYLFRKEGQNVTLSCEQNLNHDAMYWYRQDPGQGLRLIYYSQIVNDFQKGDIAEGYSVSREKKESFPLTVTSAQKNPTAFYLCASSTDRSNTGELFFGEGSRLTVL.

The CDR3 DNA reads TGTGCCAGCAGAACAGGACAAGTCCACGAGCAGTACTTC. This gives the protein CASRTGQVHEQYF. The genes are TRBV12-3 or TRBV12-4 and TRBJ2-7, with D possibly TRBD1 on 5 matching bases. The ends were cut back, 6 bases at V and 5 bases at J, with 14 bases in the middle. The length of the CDR3 is 13 residues.

This sequence joins TRBV11-2 and TRBJ2-7; the D gene is possibly TRBD2 (6 bases). Germline CDR1 and CDR2: SGHAT and FQNNGV. The CDR3 runs 14 residues. Between the trimmed V and J ends, which lost 2 bases and 4 bases, there was a span of 12 bases. CDR3 in DNA: TGTGCCAGCAGCTTAAGGCCTAGCGCGTACGAGCAGTACTTC. Residues: CASSLRPSAYEQYF.

This chain joins TRBV5-8 and TRBJ2-1, with 7 bases identical to TRBD1. After removal of 0 bases from V and 4 bases from J, the junction contained 4 bases not matched to a gene. CDR1 SGHTS and CDR2 YDEGEE come from the germline V gene. CDR3 length equals 15 residues. The CDR3 is CASSLETGLYNEQFF. The CDR3 bases are TGTGCCAGCAGCTTGGAGACAGGGCTTTACAATGAGCAGTTCTTC.

Regarding this clone: The same CDR3 arises from other DNA sequences in this sample as well. V is TRBV15 and J is TRBJ1-5; the D gene is possibly TRBD1 (6 bases). The V gene lost 2 bases and the J gene lost 2 bases, with 7 bases spanning the gap. The CDR3 length is 14 residues. The V gene's germline CDR1 is LNHNV and CDR2 YYDKDF (reference sequence). This CDR3 reads CATSRPGGNQPQHF. In DNA form, the CDR3 reads TGTGCCACCAGCAGACCAGGGGGCAATCAGCCCCAGCATTTT.

This sequence joins TRBV29-1 and TRBJ1-2, with D possibly matching TRBD1 (6 bases). Germline values: CDR1 SQVTM, CDR2 ANQGSEA. The CDR3 length is 13 residues. Trimming left V 6 bases short and J 5 bases short, with 16 bases between. The CDR3: CSVDSLTGYGYTF. CDR3 sequence (DNA): TGCAGCGTGGACAGCCTAACGGGGTATGGCTACACCTTC.

The V gene is TRBV7-8, the J gene TRBJ1-2; 7 bases map to TRBD1. The V gene's germline CDR1 is SGHVS and CDR2 FQNEAQ. The CDR3 contains 18 residues. The J segment lost 6 bases and the V segment lost 2 bases, leaving 18 bases of the junction unmatched. CDR3 loop: CASSLYFKGAIGEHGYTF. The DNA for the CDR3 is TGTGCCAGCAGCTTATACTTTAAGGGGGCGATAGGGGAGCATGGCTACACCTTC.

The chain is built from TRBV5-1 and TRBJ2-5, with D tentatively TRBD1 (7 bases). Germline V lookup: CDR1 SGHRS, CDR2 YFSETQ. V lost 4 bases, J lost 5 bases, and 18 bases lay in between. The CDR3 totals 15 residues. This chain's CDR3 is CASSQGQLGGETQYF. The CDR3 coding sequence is TGCGCCAGCAGCCAGGGACAGCTTGGAGGGGAGACCCAGTACTTC. Full variable domain (rest looked up from reference TRBV5-1 and TRBJ2-5): KAGVTQTPRYLIKTRGQQVTLSCSPISGHRSVSWYQQTPGQGLQFLFEYFSETQRNKGNFPGRFSGRQFSNSRSEMNVSTLELGDSALYLCASSQGQLGGETQYFGPGTRLLVL.

V gene TRBV4-2 combines with J gene TRBJ2-2, with 7 bases matching TRBD1. This CDR3 region has 17 residues. Looked up from germline, CDR1 is LGHNA and CDR2 is YNFKEQ. V dropped 7 bases and J dropped 0; count of bases not matched to a gene: 11. The CDR3 sequence is CASTKRATGANTGELFF. The CDR3 bases are TGTGCCAGCACTAAAAGGGCAACAGGGGCGAACACCGGGGAGCTGTTTTTT.

The chain links TRBV28 to TRBJ1-2, with 10 bases aligning to TRBD1. V was pared by 3 bases and J by 5 bases, with 3 bases of the junction left unmatched. The CDR3 contains 14 residues. CDR1 and CDR2 (germline): MDHEN, SYDVKM. CDR3 loop: CASSLGTGVYGYTF. CDR3 sequence (DNA): TGTGCCAGCAGTTTGGGGACAGGGGTATATGGCTACACCTTC.

This CDR3 reads CAWRGGSNYGYTF. CDR3 sequence (DNA): TGTGCCTGGAGGGGGGGGTCCAACTATGGCTACACCTTC. The rearrangement uses TRBV30 and TRBJ1-2, with D possibly TRBD1 on 5 matching bases. Germline lookup yields CDR1 GTSNPN and CDR2 SVGIG (reference sequence). The CDR3 is 13 residues long. V dropped 3 bases and J dropped 2 bases, with 10 bases sitting between them.

This clone was detected once. This rearrangement joins TRBV3-1 (or the pseudogene TRBV3-2) to TRBJ1-4; 7 nucleotides line up with TRBD1. The germline gives CDR1 LGHDT, CDR2 YNNKEL (reference sequence). This CDR3 spans 15 amino acids. J was trimmed by 7 bases and V by 4 bases; bases with no gene match: 9. CDR3 in DNA: TGTGCCAGCAGCCCACACCAAGGGGGCCTTGAAAAACTGTTTTTT. Its translation is CASSPHQGGLEKLFF.

The rearrangement uses TRBV11-2 and TRBJ2-3; weak D call: TRBD2 (5 bases). Germline V gene lookup returns CDR1 SGHAT and CDR2 FQNNGV. The CDR3 length is 17 residues. V shed 5 bases and J shed 0 bases, with 18 bases lying between them. The CDR3 sequence: CASSIGGSIFSTDTQYF. In DNA form, the CDR3 reads TGTGCCAGCAGCATCGGCGGGTCTATTTTTAGCACAGATACGCAGTATTTT.

The rearrangement joins TRBV18 to TRBJ1-6; D uncertain. Germline V gene data show CDR1 as KGHSH and CDR2 as LQKENI. V was pared by 3 bases and J by 6 bases, with 6 bases between. CDR3 length equals 13 residues. The CDR3: CASSPYSNSPLHF. DNA of the CDR3: TGTGCCAGCTCACCCTACAGTAATTCACCCCTCCACTTT.

V usage is TRBV6-4 and J usage is TRBJ2-1; 9 bases fit TRBD2. This CDR3 is 17 amino acids long. J was trimmed by 7 bases and V by 0 bases; bases with no gene match: 10. CDR1 and CDR2 (germline): MRHNA, SNTAGT. The CDR3 loop is CASSDSARRGGRNEQFF. The CDR3 nucleotides read TGTGCCAGCAGTGACTCCGCGCGGCGGGGGGGCCGGAATGAGCAGTTCTTC.

The chain joins TRBV28 to TRBJ1-1, with D perhaps matching TRBD1 (6 bases). This CDR3 has 13 amino acids. V shed 6 bases and J shed 1 base, with 9 bases lying between them. Looked up from germline, CDR1 is MDHEN and CDR2 is SYDVKM. The CDR3 loop reads CASSRRGNTEAFF. The CDR3 DNA follows: TGTGCCAGCAGCCGCAGGGGGAACACTGAAGCTTTCTTT.